This TCR beta chain emerged from a study of T cells after posttransplantation cyclophosphamide. As regards this clone: The antigen remains unidentified.

The CDR3 consists of 16 residues. V lost 1 base to trimming and J lost 0 bases, with 12 bases between them. Germline CDR1 and CDR2: LNHDA and SQIVND (reference sequence). General study findings and limits: Donor CD8+ memory clones often dominated recipient blood repertoires at later times. TRB clonality was highly associated with recipient CMV seropositivity and reactivation. Skin or GI-infiltrating T cells shared few TRB sequences with blood.

Clones were read by immunoSEQ multiplex PCR, and TCRdb kept only the in-frame ones, dropping some. Among about 2,100 clones listed, under 85% were seen once. Treatment was busulfan-fludarabine conditioning, a marrow graft, and cyclophosphamide on days +3 and +4. The sequence was obtained from a male patient in his thirties who received an allogeneic stem cell transplant from a related donor, was CMV-positive, and had no GVHD. Some T cells may be provided by the graft donor. The specimen was CD8+ T cells sorted from PBMCs, collected around 250 days after a stem cell transplant with posttransplant cyclophosphamide. The chain employs TRBV19 and TRBJ1-2; D gene ambiguous. CDR3 DNA sequence: TGTGCCAGTAGTATAGGATACATGGAGTCTAACTATGGCTACACCTTC. Encoded protein: CASSIGYMESNYGYTF.